The rows below give T cell receptor beta chains drawn from one sample of a study of cytomegalovirus exposure and HLA in healthy donors. Assay used: immunoSEQ multiplex PCR; TCRdb lists only in-frame clones, some missing. The sample contains over 150,000 clones, around 79% of which appear only once. Sequencing used PBMCs. These receptor sequences come from a male donor in good health and CMV-seropositive. Both conserved end residues are part of each CDR3. The D gene is left open where the match is weak. Part of the rows lack a size; the others show once, few, many or a class for expanded clones.

j_gene: TRBJ2-1
v_gene: TRBV6-4
abundance: -
d_gene: -
CDR3nt: TGTGCCAGCAGTGACCCGGGGCGGGGTGAGCAGTTCTTC
CDR3aa: CASSDPGRGEQFF

j_gene: TRBJ2-7
v_gene: TRBV2
abundance: -
d_gene: -
CDR3nt: TGTGCCAGCAGTGTCCTCCCAGGCTCCGAGCAGTACTTC
CDR3aa: CASSVLPGSEQYF

j_gene: TRBJ2-2
v_gene: TRBV27
abundance: -
d_gene: TRBD1
CDR3nt: TGTGCCAGCAGTTTATCCGGACAGGACACCGGGGAGCTGTTTTTT
CDR3aa: CASSLSGQDTGELFF

j_gene: TRBJ1-1
v_gene: TRBV5-3
abundance: -
d_gene: TRBD1
CDR3nt: TGTGCCAGAAGCACCGACAGGGAGACTGAAGCTTTCTTT
CDR3aa: CARSTDRETEAFF

j_gene: TRBJ2-5
v_gene: TRBV11-3
abundance: -
d_gene: -
CDR3nt: TGTGCCAGCAGCTCGGGGGGCAGGGTGCGGACCCAGTACTTC
CDR3aa: CASSSGGRVRTQYF

j_gene: TRBJ1-1
v_gene: TRBV2
abundance: few
d_gene: TRBD1
CDR3nt: TGTGCCAGCAGTAAAGACAGGGGTAGCACTGAAGCTTTCTTT
CDR3aa: CASSKDRGSTEAFF

j_gene: TRBJ1-1
v_gene: TRBV6-5
abundance: -
d_gene: -
CDR3nt: TGTGCCAGCAGTTACTCGACTGCTAACACTGAAGCTTTCTTT
CDR3aa: CASSYSTANTEAFF

j_gene: TRBJ2-1
v_gene: TRBV9
abundance: -
d_gene: -
CDR3nt: TGTGCCAGCAGCGCATCCGGGGGTTACAATGAGCAGTTCTTC
CDR3aa: CASSASGGYNEQFF

j_gene: TRBJ2-5
v_gene: TRBV6-5
abundance: -
d_gene: TRBD2
CDR3nt: TGTGCCAGCACTCCACTAGCGGGGGGCCAAGAGACCCAGTACTTC
CDR3aa: CASTPLAGGQETQYF

j_gene: TRBJ1-4
v_gene: TRBV7-9
abundance: -
d_gene: TRBD1
CDR3nt: TGTTCCAGCAGCCCAGGACAGGGGGCTTCCTGGGGTAATGAAAAACTGTTTTTT
CDR3aa: CSSSPGQGASWGNEKLFF

j_gene: TRBJ2-5
v_gene: TRBV19
abundance: -
d_gene: TRBD2
CDR3nt: TGTGCCAGTAGTATAGGACTAGCGGCCTCCCAAGAGACCCAGTACTTC
CDR3aa: CASSIGLAASQETQYF

j_gene: TRBJ2-5
v_gene: TRBV5-1
abundance: -
d_gene: -
CDR3nt: TGCGCCAGCAGCTTGTTCGGCAGGGGAGAGACCCAGTACTTC
CDR3aa: CASSLFGRGETQYF

j_gene: TRBJ2-7
v_gene: TRBV27
abundance: -
d_gene: -
CDR3nt: TGTGCCAGCAGTCTCGGACTCTCTTCGGGCTCCTACGAGCAGTACTTC
CDR3aa: CASSLGLSSGSYEQYF

j_gene: TRBJ1-5
v_gene: TRBV6-1
abundance: -
d_gene: TRBD1
CDR3nt: TGTGCCAGCAGTGAAGGACAGGGTAATAGCAATCAGCCCCAGCATTTT
CDR3aa: CASSEGQGNSNQPQHF

j_gene: TRBJ2-6
v_gene: TRBV4-1
abundance: -
d_gene: -
CDR3nt: TGCGCCAGCAGCCAAACCGGGACACCTTCTGGGGCCAACGTCCTGACTTTC
CDR3aa: CASSQTGTPSGANVLTF

j_gene: TRBJ1-6
v_gene: TRBV5-1
abundance: few
d_gene: -
CDR3nt: TGCGCCAGCAGTTTTAACCTATTAGCTAATTCACCCCTCCACTTT
CDR3aa: CASSFNLLANSPLHF

j_gene: TRBJ2-7
v_gene: TRBV5-1
abundance: -
d_gene: TRBD2
CDR3nt: TGCGCCAGCAGCTTGGGAGTTGGGTCGGGGGGTAACGAGCAGTACTTC
CDR3aa: CASSLGVGSGGNEQYF

j_gene: TRBJ2-7
v_gene: TRBV7-9
abundance: -
d_gene: -
CDR3nt: TGTGCCAGCAGCTCCCTAAACCACGAGCAGTACTTC
CDR3aa: CASSSLNHEQYF

j_gene: TRBJ1-3
v_gene: TRBV5-1
abundance: -
d_gene: -
CDR3nt: TGCGCCAGCAGCTTGGGACAGGCCAGCGGCATATATTTT
CDR3aa: CASSLGQASGIYF

j_gene: TRBJ1-3
v_gene: TRBV19
abundance: -
d_gene: TRBD1
CDR3nt: TGTGCCAGTGGCCGGACAGGGTCGCCCGGAAACACCATATATTTT
CDR3aa: CASGRTGSPGNTIYF

j_gene: TRBJ1-2
v_gene: TRBV7-9
abundance: -
d_gene: -
CDR3nt: TGTTCCAGCAGCTTGGGGCAGGGTGCCTATGGCTACACCTTC
CDR3aa: CSSSLGQGAYGYTF

j_gene: TRBJ1-2
v_gene: TRBV5-6
abundance: -
d_gene: -
CDR3nt: TGTGCCAGCTCACCACAGGGACCTTATGGCTACACCTTC
CDR3aa: CASSPQGPYGYTF

j_gene: TRBJ2-1
v_gene: TRBV6-4
abundance: -
d_gene: TRBD1
CDR3nt: TGTGCCAGCAGTCCCATGACAGGGGGGTACAATGAGCAGTTCTTC
CDR3aa: CASSPMTGGYNEQFF

j_gene: TRBJ2-3
v_gene: TRBV9
abundance: -
d_gene: -
CDR3nt: TGTGCCAGCAGCGTGGGGATTAGCGGCTACACAGATACGCAGTATTTT
CDR3aa: CASSVGISGYTDTQYF

j_gene: TRBJ1-5
v_gene: TRBV9
abundance: once
d_gene: -
CDR3nt: TGTGCCAGCAGCGTAGGTACGGCGGATCAGCCCCAGCATTTT
CDR3aa: CASSVGTADQPQHF

j_gene: TRBJ2-7
v_gene: TRBV11-2
abundance: -
d_gene: TRBD1
CDR3nt: TGTGCCAGCAGCTCGGGACAGAGGGAGTTGCGGTTGGACTCCTACGAGCAGTACTTC
CDR3aa: CASSSGQRELRLDSYEQYF

j_gene: TRBJ1-5
v_gene: TRBV6-5
abundance: -
d_gene: -
CDR3nt: TGTGCCAGCATGAGGGCGCGGTATGGCAATCAGCCCCAGCATTTT
CDR3aa: CASMRARYGNQPQHF

j_gene: TRBJ1-5
v_gene: TRBV30
abundance: -
d_gene: TRBD1
CDR3nt: TGTGCCTTTACTGGACAGGGCAATCAGCCCCAGCATTTT
CDR3aa: CAFTGQGNQPQHF

j_gene: TRBJ2-1
v_gene: TRBV4-3
abundance: -
d_gene: TRBD2
CDR3nt: TGCGCCAGCAGCCAAAGGGCTCGGCGGGGACTAGCGGGGAGTCCCAATGAGCAGTTCTTC
CDR3aa: CASSQRARRGLAGSPNEQFF

j_gene: TRBJ1-5
v_gene: TRBV18
abundance: -
d_gene: TRBD1
CDR3nt: TGTGCCAGCTCACCGGTTTCGGGACAGGGAAGCAATCAGCCCCAGCATTTT
CDR3aa: CASSPVSGQGSNQPQHF

j_gene: TRBJ2-7
v_gene: TRBV11-2
abundance: few
d_gene: -
CDR3nt: TGTGCCAGCAGCTTAGATTGGGGGCTTAACTACGAGCAGTACTTC
CDR3aa: CASSLDWGLNYEQYF

j_gene: TRBJ2-7
v_gene: TRBV9
abundance: once
d_gene: -
CDR3nt: TGTGCCAGCAGCCCCGGGTCCTACTACGAGCAGTACTTC
CDR3aa: CASSPGSYYEQYF

j_gene: TRBJ1-1
v_gene: TRBV7-9
abundance: -
d_gene: -
CDR3nt: TGTGCCAGCAGCTTAGGCCCGGGATCTAACACTGAAGCTTTCTTT
CDR3aa: CASSLGPGSNTEAFF

j_gene: TRBJ1-4
v_gene: TRBV5-4
abundance: few
d_gene: TRBD1
CDR3nt: TGTGCCAGCACATCACTACAGGGGCTTAATGAAAAACTGTTTTTT
CDR3aa: CASTSLQGLNEKLFF

j_gene: TRBJ1-1
v_gene: TRBV5-1
abundance: -
d_gene: TRBD1
CDR3nt: TGCGCCAGCAGCTTGGGTACAGGGGGTGAGATTGACACTGAAGCTTTCTTT
CDR3aa: CASSLGTGGEIDTEAFF

j_gene: TRBJ1-3
v_gene: TRBV6-1
abundance: -
d_gene: -
CDR3nt: TGTGCCAGCAGCCGAATAGGGGAGGGAGGAAACACCATATATTTT
CDR3aa: CASSRIGEGGNTIYF

j_gene: TRBJ1-2
v_gene: TRBV5-1
abundance: -
d_gene: -
CDR3nt: TGCGCCAGCAGCTTGCCTTTGGAGGGTTTTAACTATGGCTACACCTTC
CDR3aa: CASSLPLEGFNYGYTF

j_gene: TRBJ1-1
v_gene: TRBV19
abundance: -
d_gene: TRBD1
CDR3nt: TGTGCCAGTAGTCCAGGGACAGGGGGGAGCACTGAAGCTTTCTTT
CDR3aa: CASSPGTGGSTEAFF

j_gene: TRBJ2-2
v_gene: TRBV7-3
abundance: -
d_gene: TRBD2
CDR3nt: TGTGCCAGCAGCTTCGGGGGGACCGGGGAGCTGTTTTTT
CDR3aa: CASSFGGTGELFF

j_gene: TRBJ2-7
v_gene: TRBV2
abundance: once
d_gene: -
CDR3nt: TGTGCCAGCAGGGAGACCTACGAGCAGTACTTC
CDR3aa: CASRETYEQYF

j_gene: TRBJ2-2
v_gene: TRBV19
abundance: -
d_gene: -
CDR3nt: TGTGCCAGTAGTATGTGGCCCGAAACCGGGGAGCTGTTTTTT
CDR3aa: CASSMWPETGELFF

j_gene: TRBJ2-7
v_gene: TRBV19
abundance: -
d_gene: TRBD1
CDR3nt: TGTGCCAGTAGTCGACAGGGGACCTACGAGCAGTACTTC
CDR3aa: CASSRQGTYEQYF